The entry below describes one T cell receptor (beta chain). Its antigen is currently not known. Base quality data are lacking; no much larger clone is found one base away. At diagnosis, tumor, uninvolved tumor-adjacent lung and peripheral blood were collected and then preserved as a mix of FFPE and fresh-frozen material. Blood samples were analyzed as peripheral blood mononuclear cells for TCR repertoire profiling. This entry comes from a study of T cells in localized non-small cell lung cancer (TCRdb year 2020). As for the study more broadly: Comparing tumors with uninvolved tumor-adjacent lungs, the study looked at the T cell repertoires of approximately 240 patients with early-stage NSCLC. The cohort comprised 236 treatment-naïve NSCLC patients with resected, localized lung tumors. A mean age of approximately 66 years was recorded for the NSCLC patients, of whom approximately 130 were male and about a hundred were female. Paper-wide results and their limitations: Multi-region tumor sequencing was not performed, so intratumor heterogeneity could not be excluded. The highest T cell clonality was observed in uninvolved tumor-adjacent lung, where clonality exceeded that of tumor, suggesting that antigenic responses were more focused in uninvolved tumor-adjacent lung. A median of approximately 50 of the top 100 tumor clones turned up in the paired uninvolved adjacent lung, and under 30 of those clones also ranked among the top 100 of that same adjacent lung. Since the design was exploratory, TCR variables were selected using unadjusted p-values with no false-discovery rate correction. Higher T cell density in blood was associated with longer overall survival, whereas higher clonality in adjacent lung was associated with shorter survival.

TCR beta CDR3 regions were sequenced from DNA using the immunoSEQ Assay. Processing in the source paper ran as follows. To compute T cell density, TCR beta template counts were normalized to usable DNA, which was estimated by amplifying housekeeping genes. Richness was estimated with the preseqR package, extrapolating to 400,000 templates for PBMC samples and 120,000 templates for tissue samples. Clonality was taken to be one minus Pielou's evenness. Tissue-enriched TCRs were identified through differential abundance testing performed on productive amino-acid clonotypes, with a minimum total count of 5 and an alpha of 0.1. The Jaccard Index and the Morisita Overlap Index were used to measure how much the repertoires overlapped between compartments. TCR beta CDR3s were clustered by GLIPH together with public tetramer-defined viral CDR3s, and at least three viral sequences plus V-gene enrichment were required for viral motifs. Imported from immuneACCESS, the table was reduced by TCRdb to in-frame sequences with V and J called. These copies leave out some clones; in studies compared against another copy, an unresolved V gene accounts for under half, and the cause of the remainder is not known. The DNA gave D and trimming, while V, J and clone size come from that table. Present in this sample are 43,000 or so clones, more than 85% of which were seen just once. The ten largest account for more than 9% of the sample.

The CDR3 runs 16 amino acids, cysteine and phenylalanine included. The kept DNA is CDR3 alone, 48 bases in frame from the first base. From the germline V gene (reference sequence), CDR1 is LNHDA and CDR2 is SQIVND. Cut back by 0 bases and 12 bases, the V and J ends lie 20 bases apart. The sequence was collected from a woman aged 40 to 75 with stage II lung adenocarcinoma. The input for sequencing was PBMCs, taken before any cancer treatment. The chain links TRBV19 with TRBJ1-4, with TRBD1 tentatively as D gene (6 bases match). The DNA is TGTGCCAGTAGTATAGATCAGCACAGGGCCCTTGAGGAACTGTTTTTT. The resulting protein is CASSIDQHRALEELFF. The CDR3, completed at both ends by the reference TRBV19 and TRBJ1-4 genes, gives the full variable domain DGGITQSPKYLFRKEGQNVTLSCEQNLNHDAMYWYRQDPGQGLRLIYYSQIVNDFQKGDIAEGYSVSREKKESFPLTVTSAQKNPTAFYLCASSIDQHRALEELFFGSGTQLSVL.